The 29 T cell receptor beta chains below were found in one sample sequenced in a study of tissue T cells after allogeneic stem cell transplantation. Assay: immunoSEQ multiplex PCR; the TCRdb copy retains only in-frame clones and omits some. Here the sample spans about 9,800 clones, approximately 65% being singletons. The sequencing used tissue from the stomach, collected at autopsy. The receptor source for this set is a male donor at least 60 years old with lung cancer.

This clone has a single count. CDR3 DNA sequence: TGTGCCAGCAGCCGAGAGACGAACACCGGGGAGCTGTTTTTT. Amino acid sequence: CASSRETNTGELFF. This chain joins TRBV11-2 and TRBJ2-2; no definite D call. With 5 bases removed from V and 0 bases from J, the gap between germline ends came to 7 bases. This CDR3 comprises 14 residues. Germline loops: CDR1 SGHAT, CDR2 FQNNGV.

This clone showed up just a few times. The gene calls are TRBV6-5 and TRBJ2-2; D assignment may be TRBD1 or TRBD2 (5 bases each). The CDR3 has 15 amino acids. Germline CDR1 and CDR2: MNHEY and SVGAGI. The V end lost 0 bases, the J end lost 7 bases, and 12 bases lay between the germline ends. In DNA, the CDR3 is TGTGCCAGCAGTTACTCTGGGGGTTCGGGCGGGGAGCTGTTTTTT. Translated, it gives CASSYSGGSGGELFF.

This chain connects TRBV5-1 to TRBJ2-7; weak D call: TRBD2 (5 bases). There are 15 residues in the CDR3. Trimming cost V 4 bases and J 0 bases, with 14 bases left between them. Per germline, CDR1 SGHRS and CDR2 YFSETQ. DNA of the CDR3: TGCGCCAGCAGCGCTCTTAGCGTCAGCTCCTACGAGCAGTACTTC. Protein sequence: CASSALSVSSYEQYF.

The CDR3 spells CASSLSPGTSLDTQYF. The CDR3 bases are TGTGCCAGCAGCCTTTCTCCCGGGACTAGCTTAGATACGCAGTATTTT. This chain links TRBV6-4 with TRBJ2-3; 9 nucleotides line up with TRBD2. From germline, CDR1 is MRHNA and CDR2 SNTAGT. CDR3 size: 16 residues. The junction had 12 bases not matched to a gene; V was cut back by 6 bases and J by 5 bases.

The V and J genes are TRBV10-1 and TRBJ2-1; possibly TRBD2 for D (6 bases). The V and J ends lost 7 bases and 2 bases respectively, with 9 bases between them. The CDR3 contains 13 residues. CDR1 and CDR2 from the germline V gene are WNHNN and SYGVQD (reference sequence). CDR3 region: CASIGGAYNEQFF. The CDR3 region has the DNA TGCGCCAGCATCGGGGGAGCCTACAATGAGCAGTTCTTC.

This chain uses TRBV29-1 with TRBJ2-2, with a weak D call TRBD1 (6 bases). The germline V gene has CDR1 SQVTM and CDR2 ANQGSEA. Trimming left V 7 bases short and J 1 base short, with 13 bases between. The CDR3 is made up of 14 amino acids. CDR3: CSAWGPVNTGELFF. CDR3 nucleotide sequence: TGCAGCGCTTGGGGGCCCGTGAACACCGGGGAGCTGTTTTTT.

This clone appeared a few times. The chain recombines TRBV12-3 or TRBV12-4 with TRBJ2-1; no definite D call. V lost 7 bases to trimming and J lost 5 bases, with 9 bases between them. The CDR3 contains 12 residues. CDR3 sequence reads: CASTFYNNEQFF. Here the CDR3 DNA reads TGTGCCAGCACCTTCTACAACAATGAGCAGTTCTTC.

This chain connects TRBV11-2 to TRBJ2-7; 12 bases are shared with TRBD1. CDR3 length equals 15 residues. J gave up 6 bases and V 5 bases, and 8 bases lay outside the gene matches. CDR1 is SGHAT, CDR2 FQNNGV, per germline. The CDR3 loop reads CASSPLGTGGLEQYF. The CDR3 bases are TGTGCCAGCAGCCCCCTCGGGACAGGGGGCCTCGAGCAGTACTTC.

Only one count was recorded for this clone. The genes are TRBV24-1 and TRBJ2-6, with D unclear. Germline assignment: CDR1 KGHDR and CDR2 SFDVKD. CDR3 length: 16 residues. V shed 5 bases and J shed 0 bases, with 10 bases lying between them. The CDR3 is CATSGTDFSGANVLTF. As DNA, the CDR3 is TGTGCCACCAGTGGGACGGATTTCTCTGGGGCCAACGTCCTGACTTTC.

The chain joins TRBV3-1 (or the pseudogene TRBV3-2) to TRBJ2-2, with D unresolved. Deletions cut 4 bases from V and 0 bases from J, with 3 bases between. The CDR3 is made up of 13 amino acids. The germline V gene has CDR1 LGHDT and CDR2 YNNKEL (reference sequence). The CDR3 coding sequence is TGTGCCAGCAGCCCTTCGAACACCGGGGAGCTGTTTTTT. Its translation: CASSPSNTGELFF.

V usage is TRBV24-1 and J usage is TRBJ2-7, with TRBD2 matching over 9 bases. Germline assignment: CDR1 KGHDR and CDR2 SFDVKD. This CDR3 region has 15 residues. V lost 3 bases and J lost 1; bases outside the gene matches: 3. CDR3 nucleotides: TGTGCCACCAGTGATCATACTAGCGGGTCCTACGAGCAGTACTTC. This codes for CATSDHTSGSYEQYF.

This clone was found a few times. The rearrangement joins TRBV6-6 to TRBJ1-4; 10 positions match TRBD1. Trimming removed 5 bases from V and 7 bases from J; junction bases left unmatched: 4. Germline V gene lookup returns CDR1 MNHNY and CDR2 SVGAGI (reference sequence). The CDR3 extends over 14 amino acids. The DNA for the CDR3 is TGTGCCAGCAGTCCCGGGACAGGGGTTGAAAAACTGTTTTTT. This encodes CASSPGTGVEKLFF.

The V and J genes are TRBV6-2 or TRBV6-3 and TRBJ2-7; possible D gene TRBD2, 5 bases. V lost 5 bases and J lost 3, with 8 bases in between. The CDR3 is made up of 12 amino acids. Germline loops: CDR1 MNHEY, CDR2 SVGEGT. The CDR3 is CASSEDFYEQYF. The DNA of the CDR3 is TGTGCCAGCAGTGAGGACTTCTACGAGCAGTACTTC.

CDR3 in DNA: TGTGCCAGCAGCCTCGCCCCGGACAGGGGCTATGGCTACACCTTC. It yields the protein CASSLAPDRGYGYTF. V usage is TRBV6-5 and J usage is TRBJ1-2, with 9 bases lining up with TRBD1. Per germline, CDR1 MNHEY and CDR2 SVGAGI. The J segment lost 4 bases and the V segment lost 6 bases, leaving 9 bases of the junction unmatched. This CDR3 comprises 15 residues.

The J gene is TRBJ1-1, the V gene TRBV6-5; D not resolved. The CDR3 has 12 amino acids. Trimming stripped 0 bases from V and 10 bases from J, with 9 bases between. The V gene's germline CDR1 is MNHEY and CDR2 SVGAGI. CDR3 nucleotides: TGTGCCAGCAGTTACTCGCCAGGCGCAGCTTTCTTT. Translated: CASSYSPGAAFF.

This sequence joins TRBV19 and TRBJ1-2, with unresolved D. The CDR3 length is 13 residues. In germline, CDR1 is LNHDA, CDR2 SQIVND (reference sequence). V gave up 6 bases and J gave up 4 bases, with 12 bases separating them. CDR3 sequence: CASRFSATYGYTF. In nucleotides, the CDR3 is TGTGCCAGTAGGTTCTCTGCCACCTATGGCTACACCTTC.

This clone was detected only a few times. This chain uses TRBV11-2 with TRBJ2-5; TRBD2 matches at 8 bases. Germline assignment: CDR1 SGHAT and CDR2 FQNNGV. The CDR3 is 19 residues long. V lost 5 bases and J lost 5; bases outside the gene matches: 22. The CDR3 reads CASSPPRGGLISMRETQYF. Here the CDR3 DNA reads TGTGCCAGCAGCCCCCCCCGGGGGGGGTTGATTAGTATGAGGGAGACCCAGTACTTC. Looking up the rest from reference TRBV11-2 and TRBJ2-5 gives the full variable domain: EAGVAQSPRYKIIEKRQSVAFWCNPISGHATLYWYQQILGQGPKLLIQFQNNGVVDDSQLPKDRFSAERLKGVDSTLKIQPAKLEDSAVYLCASSPPRGGLISMRETQYFGPGTRLLVL.

V usage is TRBV2 and J usage is TRBJ1-5, with D possibly TRBD1 on 5 matching bases. The CDR3 totals 14 residues. The V gene lost 2 bases and the J gene lost 5 bases, with 10 bases spanning the gap. Germline V gene data show CDR1 as SNHLY and CDR2 as FYNNEI. The CDR3 nucleotides are TGTGCCAGCAGTGAATTGGACAAATATCAGCCCCAGCATTTT. Residues: CASSELDKYQPQHF. The full variable domain, its missing parts supplied by reference TRBV2 and TRBJ1-5, is EPEVTQTPSHQVTQMGQEVILRCVPISNHLYFYWYRQILGQKVEFLVSFYNNEISEKSEIFDDQFSVERPDGSNFTLKIRSTKLEDSAMYFCASSELDKYQPQHFGDGTRLSIL.

This clone turned up a few times. This rearrangement joins TRBV25-1 to TRBJ2-7; either TRBD1 or TRBD2 may fit D (6 bases each). V dropped 3 bases and J dropped 4 bases, with 10 bases sitting between them. The CDR3 consists of 13 residues. The germline CDR1 and CDR2 sequences are MGHDK and SYGVNS. As DNA, the CDR3 is TGTGCCAGCAGTGATACAGGGAGGTACGAGCAGTACTTC. Amino acids: CASSDTGRYEQYF.

The genes are TRBV9 and TRBJ2-5; no clear D gene. This CDR3 has 14 amino acids. CDR1 and CDR2 (germline): SGDLS, YYNGEE. The V end lost 3 bases, the J end lost 2 bases, and 11 bases lay between the germline ends. CDR3 sequence: CASSASAGQETQYF. The CDR3 coding sequence is TGTGCCAGCAGCGCCTCCGCCGGGCAAGAGACCCAGTACTTC.

The V gene is TRBV20-1, the J gene TRBJ2-2; D is unclear. The V end lost 3 bases, the J end lost 0 bases, and 5 bases lay between the germline ends. The CDR3 contains 13 residues. Germline CDR1 and CDR2: DFQATT and SNEGSKA (reference sequence). The CDR3 nucleotides are TGCAGTGCTAGTGGCCCGAACACCGGGGAGCTGTTTTTT. It yields the protein CSASGPNTGELFF.

The gene calls are TRBV7-3 and TRBJ2-7, with 7 bases that match TRBD1. Germline V gives CDR1 SGHTA, CDR2 FQGTGA. This CDR3 spans 15 amino acids. V was pared by 0 bases and J by 2 bases, with 4 bases of the junction left unmatched. CDR3 DNA sequence: TGTGCCAGCAGCTTAACGGACGGGACAGCCTACGAGCAGTACTTC. Translation: CASSLTDGTAYEQYF.

The chain combines TRBV5-8 with TRBJ1-1, with D hard to call. This CDR3 has 14 residues. Trimming stripped 4 bases from V and 5 bases from J, with 15 bases between. Germline V lookup: CDR1 SGHTS, CDR2 YDEGEE. CDR3 sequence reads: CASSIGRMRTEAFF. CDR3 nucleotides: TGTGCCAGCAGCATTGGACGGATGAGGACTGAAGCTTTCTTT.

This clone has a handful of counts. The chain recombines TRBV29-1 with TRBJ2-1, with D perhaps TRBD2 (5 bases). The CDR3 contains 13 residues. Germline-derived CDR1 and CDR2 are SQVTM and ANQGSEA. Trimming cost V 6 bases and J 6 bases, with 15 bases left between them. CDR3 residues: CSVSYLAPNEQFF. The CDR3 DNA reads as TGCAGCGTGTCCTACCTAGCCCCCAATGAGCAGTTCTTC.

This chain joins TRBV2 and TRBJ1-6, with TRBD1 matching 7 bases. V gave up 6 bases and J gave up 2 bases; unmatched junction bases: 7. The CDR3 consists of 16 residues. CDR1 and CDR2 (germline): SNHLY, FYNNEI. The CDR3 sequence is CASRQQGIAYNSPLHF. CDR3 sequence (DNA): TGTGCCAGCAGGCAACAGGGGATCGCCTATAATTCACCCCTCCACTTT. Full variable domain (rest looked up from reference TRBV2 and TRBJ1-6): EPEVTQTPSHQVTQMGQEVILRCVPISNHLYFYWYRQILGQKVEFLVSFYNNEISEKSEIFDDQFSVERPDGSNFTLKIRSTKLEDSAMYFCASRQQGIAYNSPLHFGNGTRLTVT.

V gene TRBV7-9 combines with J gene TRBJ1-1; 7 bases align to TRBD1. J was trimmed by 2 bases and V by 1 base; bases with no gene match: 4. This CDR3 region has 15 residues. Germline V lookup: CDR1 SEHNR, CDR2 FQNEAQ (reference sequence). The CDR3 spells CASSLGWDSNTEAFF. As DNA, the CDR3 is TGTGCCAGCAGCTTAGGGTGGGACAGCAACACTGAAGCTTTCTTT. Filled out from reference TRBV7-9 and TRBJ1-1, the complete variable domain reads DTGVSQNPRHKITKRGQNVTFRCDPISEHNRLYWYRQTLGQGPEFLTYFQNEAQLEKSRLLSDRFSAERPKGSFSTLEIQRTEQGDSAMYLCASSLGWDSNTEAFFGQGTRLTVV.

This clone appeared once. The V and J genes are TRBV5-6 and TRBJ2-1; 9 bases map to TRBD2. The CDR3 runs to 16 residues. Looked up from germline, CDR1 is SGHDT and CDR2 is YYEEEE. J lost 7 bases, V lost 9 bases, and 17 bases had no gene match. DNA for the CDR3: TGTGCCACCCAGCTTAATCCTCGCGGGGGGGGGAATGAGCAGTTCTTC. This encodes CATQLNPRGGGNEQFF.

The chain links TRBV5-1 to TRBJ2-5; 7 bases line up with TRBD1. Per germline, CDR1 SGHRS and CDR2 YFSETQ. The V and J ends lost 0 bases and 2 bases, in that order; junction bases with no gene match: 7. This CDR3 region has 16 residues. CDR3 nucleotides: TGCGCCAGCAGCTTGGTCGGATGGGGACAGCAAGAGACCCAGTACTTC. Its translation is CASSLVGWGQQETQYF.

This clone has a handful of counts. This rearrangement joins TRBV29-1 to TRBJ1-2, with a tentative D call TRBD1 (5 bases). The ends were cut back, 7 bases at V and 6 bases at J, with 9 bases in the middle. CDR3 length: 10 amino acids. The germline CDR1 and CDR2 sequences are SQVTM and ANQGSEA. The CDR3 nucleotides are TGCAGCGCACGGGGCAATGGCTACACCTTC. Its protein product is CSARGNGYTF. Full variable domain (remainder filled in from reference TRBV29-1 and TRBJ1-2): SAVISQKPSRDICQRGTSLTIQCQVDSQVTMMFWYRQQPGQSLTLIATANQGSEATYESGFVIDKFPISRPNLTFSTLTVSNMSPEDSSIYLCSARGNGYTFGSGTRLTVV.